These 28 T cell receptor beta chains were all obtained from the same sample, sequenced in a study of shared clonotypes between healthy human individuals. This table comes from immunoSEQ multiplex PCR, and its TCRdb copy is limited to in-frame clones, with some not included. The sample yields more than 2,000,000 clones, just over 90% seen once. The sequencing sample was made of naive CD4+ T cells from PBMCs. Documented subset: CD45RA+ positively selected. The receptor source for this set is a man between 18 and 29 years old in good health. Some clones in this sample may be carry-over from other donors' samples.

The genes are TRBV28 and TRBJ2-5; 12 bases match TRBD2. This CDR3 has 15 amino acids. V was pared by 5 bases and J by 5 bases, with 6 bases of the junction left unmatched. Germline CDR1 reads MDHEN; CDR2 reads SYDVKM. The CDR3 reads CASSTRLAGVETQYF. DNA for the CDR3: TGTGCCAGCAGTACGAGACTAGCGGGAGTTGAGACCCAGTACTTC.

The chain links TRBV6-4 to TRBJ2-3, with 9 bases aligning to TRBD2. Germline trimming cut 0 bases from V and 4 bases from J; bases unmatched to any gene: 14. The germline V gene has CDR1 MRHNA and CDR2 SNTAGT. The CDR3 consists of 19 residues. The CDR3 region has the DNA TGTGCCAGCAGTGACTCCCCATATGTAGCGGGAGTTTTCGCAGATACGCAGTATTTT. This encodes CASSDSPYVAGVFADTQYF.

The rearrangement links TRBV7-8 to TRBJ2-2; 11 positions match TRBD2. Germline CDR1 SGHVS, CDR2 FQNEAQ. The CDR3 sequence is 17 residues long. V lost 3 bases to trimming and J lost 6 bases; unmatched junction nucleotides: 9. The CDR3 is CASSFELAGVRAGELFF. The CDR3 region has the DNA TGTGCCAGCAGCTTTGAACTAGCGGGAGTTCGTGCCGGGGAGCTGTTTTTT. Looking up the rest from reference TRBV7-8 and TRBJ2-2 gives the full variable domain: GAGVSQSPRYKVAKRGQDVALRCDPISGHVSLFWYQQALGQGPEFLTYFQNEAQLDKSGLPSDRFFAERPEGSVSTLKIQRTQQEDSAVYLCASSFELAGVRAGELFFGEGSRLTVL.

This sequence joins TRBV30 and TRBJ2-1, with D possibly being TRBD2 (5 bases). V was clipped by 0 bases and J by 0 bases, with 9 bases between them. Germline V lookup: CDR1 GTSNPN, CDR2 SVGIG (reference sequence). The CDR3 covers 15 residues. The CDR3 sequence: CAWSVGISSYNEQFF. The CDR3 region has the DNA TGTGCCTGGAGTGTCGGGATAAGCTCCTACAATGAGCAGTTCTTC.

The chain employs TRBV2 and TRBJ1-1; D is unclear. The germline V and J ends were trimmed by 6 bases and 8 bases, with 16 bases remaining between them. Germline lookup yields CDR1 SNHLY and CDR2 FYNNEI. The CDR3 runs to 13 residues. CDR3 region: CASRPDQHGEAFF. CDR3 nucleotides: TGTGCCAGCAGACCCGACCAGCACGGGGAAGCTTTCTTT.

The CDR3 protein is CASSIFRLDFFTDTQYF. The CDR3 nucleotides are TGTGCCAGCAGTATTTTCCGACTAGATTTTTTCACAGATACGCAGTATTTT. This rearrangement joins TRBV5-6 to TRBJ2-3; TRBD2 is a possible D gene (6 bases). V gave up 5 bases and J gave up 2 bases, with 21 bases separating them. Germline CDR1 is SGHDT and CDR2 is YYEEEE. This CDR3 is built from 17 residues.

V usage is TRBV28 and J usage is TRBJ2-1; D is ambiguous. The germline CDR1 and CDR2 sequences are MDHEN and SYDVKM. There are 10 residues in the CDR3. The germline V and J ends were trimmed by 6 bases and 15 bases, with 12 bases remaining between them. CDR3 amino acids: CASSRLYLFF. The CDR3, as DNA: TGTGCCAGCAGCCGGTTGTACCTGTTCTTC.

Points on this clone: Other DNA sequences in the same sample also yield this CDR3. The chain uses TRBV9 and TRBJ2-7; D remains ambiguous. Trimming pared 4 bases from V and 6 bases from J, leaving 14 bases between. This CDR3 spans 13 amino acids. Germline V gives CDR1 SGDLS, CDR2 YYNGEE. This chain's CDR3 is CASSPRGRGEQYF. In DNA form, the CDR3 reads TGTGCCAGCAGCCCGCGAGGTCGTGGCGAGCAGTACTTC.

The V gene is TRBV19, the J gene TRBJ2-1; maybe TRBD2 (5 bases). The CDR3 loop spans 15 amino acids. Trimming left V 3 bases short and J 9 bases short, with 18 bases between. CDR1 is LNHDA, CDR2 SQIVND, per germline (reference sequence). The CDR3 is CASSIRVGRGGEQFF. The CDR3 DNA follows: TGTGCCAGTAGTATTCGGGTTGGCCGGGGTGGTGAGCAGTTCTTC.

The gene calls are TRBV28 and TRBJ2-3, with D perhaps matching TRBD2 (5 bases). The CDR3 spans 14 residues. Germline V gene lookup returns CDR1 MDHEN and CDR2 SYDVKM. The germline V and J ends were trimmed by 5 bases and 3 bases, with 12 bases remaining between them. CDR3 protein: CASSTSGLTDTQYF. The DNA of the CDR3 is TGTGCCAGCAGTACTAGTGGTCTGACAGATACGCAGTATTTT.

The chain couples TRBV30 to TRBJ2-3; 13 bases align to TRBD2. CDR1 and CDR2 from the germline V gene are GTSNPN and SVGIG (reference sequence). CDR3 length equals 17 residues. V gave up 3 bases and J gave up 0 bases; unmatched junction bases: 6. CDR3 in DNA: TGTGCCTGGAGCCCGGGACTAGCGGGATCTAGCACAGATACGCAGTATTTT. It codes for CAWSPGLAGSSTDTQYF.

J is TRBJ1-2 and V is TRBV18; tentatively, D is TRBD1 (5 bases). V shed 2 bases and J shed 5 bases, with 15 bases lying between them. Germline CDR1 reads KGHSH; CDR2 reads LQKENI. The CDR3 extends over 15 amino acids. CDR3 coding DNA: TGTGCCAGCTCACCATTAAGCTTATCAGGGTATGGCTACACCTTC. Translated, it gives CASSPLSLSGYGYTF.

This sequence joins TRBV18 and TRBJ2-6; D gene ambiguous. CDR1 is KGHSH, CDR2 LQKENI, per germline. There are 18 residues in the CDR3. V was shortened by 3 bases and J by 2 bases, with 17 bases between the two germline ends. The CDR3 spells CASSPRRGETTGANVLTF. DNA for the CDR3: TGTGCCAGCTCACCGCGGCGTGGGGAAACTACTGGGGCCAACGTCCTGACTTTC.

The chain employs TRBV7-2 and TRBJ2-3; a possible D gene is TRBD1 (5 bases). The CDR3 sequence is 14 residues long. CDR1 is SGHTA, CDR2 FQGNSA, per germline. With 5 bases removed from V and 1 base from J, the gap between germline ends came to 10 bases. CDR3 region: CASSMTVGTDTQYF. The CDR3 DNA is TGTGCCAGCAGCATGACAGTTGGCACAGATACGCAGTATTTT.

The chain combines TRBV27 with TRBJ2-7; possibly TRBD1 for D (5 bases). Trimming removed 0 bases at V and 3 bases at J, with 18 bases between. This CDR3 has 17 amino acids. Germline assignment: CDR1 MNHEY and CDR2 SMNVEV (reference sequence). The CDR3 bases are TGTGCCAGCAGTTTATCAGGCGTGGGGCATTACAACTACGAGCAGTACTTC. Protein: CASSLSGVGHYNYEQYF.

The V gene is TRBV11-2, the J gene TRBJ2-7, with TRBD1 matching 7 bases. V lost 5 bases to trimming and J lost 2 bases; unmatched junction nucleotides: 6. CDR3 length: 14 amino acids. Germline CDR1 is SGHAT and CDR2 is FQNNGV. CDR3 in amino acids: CASSRRQGAYEQYF. CDR3 nucleotides: TGTGCCAGCAGCCGGAGACAGGGCGCCTACGAGCAGTACTTC.

This sequence joins TRBV29-1 and TRBJ2-3; D is unresolved. Germline loops: CDR1 SQVTM, CDR2 ANQGSEA. The CDR3 has 12 residues. V gave up 7 bases and J gave up 2 bases, with 10 bases separating them. Written as DNA, the CDR3 is TGCAGCGGCCAGTCTTACACAGATACGCAGTATTTT. Translation: CSGQSYTDTQYF.

Comment on this clone: At the DNA level, this CDR3 is encoded by other sequences in the same sample as well. J is TRBJ1-1 and V is TRBV30; 8 positions agree with TRBD1. The J segment lost 4 bases and the V segment lost 0 bases, leaving 1 base of the junction unmatched. CDR3 length equals 13 residues. Germline values: CDR1 GTSNPN, CDR2 SVGIG (reference sequence). Written as DNA, the CDR3 is TGTGCCTGGAGTGTGCAGGGGGCCACTGAAGCTTTCTTT. Translating gives CAWSVQGATEAFF.

This chain's CDR3 is CASSRGLAGSDEQFF. The CDR3 DNA sequence: TGTGCCAGCAGTCGGGGACTAGCGGGAAGCGATGAGCAGTTCTTC. The rearrangement joins TRBV27 to TRBJ2-1; the match to TRBD2 covers 13 bases. This CDR3 has 15 amino acids. CDR1 is MNHEY and CDR2 is SMNVEV in the germline V gene (reference sequence). The V segment lost 5 bases and the J segment 8 bases; nucleotides outside the gene matches: 6.

The chain uses TRBV18 and TRBJ1-1; D gene uncertain. From germline, CDR1 is KGHSH and CDR2 LQKENI. Trimming removed 0 bases from V and 3 bases from J, with 14 bases in between. The CDR3 has 16 amino acids. Here the CDR3 reads CASSPPISLMHTEAFF. The DNA of the CDR3 is TGTGCCAGCTCACCACCGATCTCCTTAATGCACACTGAAGCTTTCTTT.

The J gene is TRBJ2-3, the V gene TRBV7-3; unclear D gene. V lost 5 bases and J lost 0, with 9 bases in between. From germline, CDR1 is SGHTA and CDR2 FQGTGA. This CDR3 is 14 amino acids long. The chain's CDR3 is CASSQTASTDTQYF. DNA of the CDR3: TGTGCCAGCAGCCAGACTGCTAGCACAGATACGCAGTATTTT.

J is TRBJ2-2 and V is TRBV9; D perhaps matches TRBD2 (6 bases). The CDR3 covers 15 residues. Germline CDR1 reads SGDLS; CDR2 reads YYNGEE. V was cut by 0 bases and J by 6 bases, with 12 bases left in between. In nucleotides, the CDR3 is TGTGCCAGCAGCGTAGTTGGCGGGGATCCCGGGGAGCTGTTTTTT. Amino acid sequence: CASSVVGGDPGELFF.

The chain is built from TRBV5-1 and TRBJ2-4; possible D gene TRBD1, 5 bases. V lost 0 bases to trimming and J lost 5 bases, with 9 bases between them. CDR3 length: 14 amino acids. Germline lookup yields CDR1 SGHRS and CDR2 YFSETQ. Here the CDR3 reads CASSLEGIQNIQYF. The CDR3 region has the DNA TGCGCCAGCAGCTTGGAGGGGATCCAAAACATTCAGTACTTC.

The V call is TRBV5-1, the J call TRBJ2-7, with 10 bases identical to TRBD1. Germline V CDR1 and CDR2: SGHRS, YFSETQ. With 4 bases clipped from V and 3 bases from J, the junction kept 7 bases outside the gene matches. This CDR3 comprises 15 residues. The CDR3 region is CASSPGGQGYYEQYF. In DNA form, the CDR3 reads TGCGCCAGCAGCCCAGGGGGACAGGGGTACTACGAGCAGTACTTC.

The chain is built from TRBV4-1 and TRBJ2-3, with 7 bases matching TRBD2. Germline V gene data show CDR1 as MGHRA and CDR2 as YSYEKL. The ends lost 6 bases at V and 4 bases at J; junction bases unmatched: 7. The CDR3 runs 14 residues. For the CDR3, the DNA is TGCGCCAGCAGGTTCGGGGGGAACGCAGATACGCAGTATTTT. This sequence encodes CASRFGGNADTQYF.

This clone has a single count. The rearrangement joins TRBV5-4 to TRBJ2-1; 7 nucleotides align to TRBD1. With 2 bases clipped from V and 9 bases from J, the junction kept 2 bases outside the gene matches. Germline CDR1 is SGHNT and CDR2 is YYREEE (reference sequence). The CDR3 runs to 12 residues. CDR3 amino acids: CASSLTGAEQFF. CDR3 in DNA: TGTGCCAGCAGCTTAACAGGGGCTGAGCAGTTCTTC.

V usage is TRBV11-2 and J usage is TRBJ1-1; a possible D gene is TRBD1 (5 bases). The CDR3 has 14 amino acids. Deletions cut 4 bases from V and 3 bases from J, with 12 bases between. Germline V gene sequence: CDR1 SGHAT, CDR2 FQNNGV. The CDR3 DNA sequence: TGTGCCAGCAGCTCTAGTCCCAGGGACACTGAAGCTTTCTTT. Translation gives CASSSSPRDTEAFF. Full variable domain (rest looked up from reference TRBV11-2 and TRBJ1-1): EAGVAQSPRYKIIEKRQSVAFWCNPISGHATLYWYQQILGQGPKLLIQFQNNGVVDDSQLPKDRFSAERLKGVDSTLKIQPAKLEDSAVYLCASSSSPRDTEAFFGQGTRLTVV.

The rearrangement links TRBV5-4 to TRBJ1-3; the D gene is possibly TRBD1 (5 bases). V was cut by 4 bases and J by 4 bases, with 18 bases left in between. This CDR3 contains 16 residues. Germline V gene lookup returns CDR1 SGHNT and CDR2 YYREEE (reference sequence). Here the CDR3 DNA reads TGTGCCAGCAGCATCTCTCCAGGGAGGCAAGGAAACACCATATATTTT. Translated: CASSISPGRQGNTIYF.